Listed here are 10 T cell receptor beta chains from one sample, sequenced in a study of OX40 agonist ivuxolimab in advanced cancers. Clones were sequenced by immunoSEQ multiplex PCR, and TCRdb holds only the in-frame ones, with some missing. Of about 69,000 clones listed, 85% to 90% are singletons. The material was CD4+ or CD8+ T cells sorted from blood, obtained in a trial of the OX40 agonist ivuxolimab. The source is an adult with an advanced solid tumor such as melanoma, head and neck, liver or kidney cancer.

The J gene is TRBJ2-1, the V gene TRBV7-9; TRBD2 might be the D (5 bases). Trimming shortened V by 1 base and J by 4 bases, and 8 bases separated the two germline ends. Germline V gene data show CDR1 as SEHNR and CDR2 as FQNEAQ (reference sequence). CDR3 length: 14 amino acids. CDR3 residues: CASSLGTGYNEQFF. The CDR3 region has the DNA TGTGCCAGCAGCTTAGGAACGGGGTACAATGAGCAGTTCTTC.

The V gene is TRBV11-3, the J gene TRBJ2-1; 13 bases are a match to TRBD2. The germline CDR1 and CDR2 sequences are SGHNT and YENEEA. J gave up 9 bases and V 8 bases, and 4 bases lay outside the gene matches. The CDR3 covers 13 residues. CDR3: CASSLAGGIEQFF. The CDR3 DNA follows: TGTGCCAGCTCACTAGCGGGAGGGATTGAGCAGTTCTTC.

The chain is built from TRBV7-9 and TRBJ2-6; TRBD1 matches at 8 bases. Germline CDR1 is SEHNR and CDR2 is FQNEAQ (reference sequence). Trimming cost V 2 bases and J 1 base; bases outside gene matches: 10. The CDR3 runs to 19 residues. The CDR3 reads CASSLSVRGPISGANVLTF. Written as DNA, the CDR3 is TGTGCCAGCAGCTTATCCGTCAGGGGGCCCATTTCTGGGGCCAACGTCCTGACTTTC.

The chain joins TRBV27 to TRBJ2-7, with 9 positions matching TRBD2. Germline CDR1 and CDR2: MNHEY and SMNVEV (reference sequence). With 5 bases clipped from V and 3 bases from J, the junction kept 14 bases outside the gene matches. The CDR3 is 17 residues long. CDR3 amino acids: CASSLNPSGRPSYEQYF. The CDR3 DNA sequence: TGTGCCAGCAGTCTCAACCCCAGCGGGAGGCCAAGCTACGAGCAGTACTTC.

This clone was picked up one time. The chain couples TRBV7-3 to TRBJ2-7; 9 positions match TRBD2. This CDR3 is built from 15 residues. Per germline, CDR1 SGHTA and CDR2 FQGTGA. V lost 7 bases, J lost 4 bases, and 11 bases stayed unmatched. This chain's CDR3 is CASTKKPSGIYEQYF. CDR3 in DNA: TGTGCCAGCACAAAAAAGCCTAGCGGGATATACGAGCAGTACTTC.

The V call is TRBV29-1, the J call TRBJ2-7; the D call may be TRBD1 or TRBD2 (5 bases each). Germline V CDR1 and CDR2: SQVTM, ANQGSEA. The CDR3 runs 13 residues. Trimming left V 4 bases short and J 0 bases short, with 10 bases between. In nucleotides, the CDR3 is TGCAGCGTTGCCCCGGGACCCTCCTACGAGCAGTACTTC. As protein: CSVAPGPSYEQYF.

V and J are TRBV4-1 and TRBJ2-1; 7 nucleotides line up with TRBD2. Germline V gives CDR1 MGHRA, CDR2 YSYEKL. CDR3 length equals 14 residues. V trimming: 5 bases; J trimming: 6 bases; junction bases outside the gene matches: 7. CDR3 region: CASSNRDYLNEQFF. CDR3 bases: TGCGCCAGCAGCAATCGGGACTACCTCAATGAGCAGTTCTTC.

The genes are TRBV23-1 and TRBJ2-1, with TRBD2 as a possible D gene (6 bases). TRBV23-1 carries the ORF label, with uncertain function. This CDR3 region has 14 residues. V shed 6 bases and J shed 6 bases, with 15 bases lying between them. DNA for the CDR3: TGCGCCAGCAGCTTTGGGGACTCCAGCAATGAGCAGTTCTTC. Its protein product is CASSFGDSSNEQFF.

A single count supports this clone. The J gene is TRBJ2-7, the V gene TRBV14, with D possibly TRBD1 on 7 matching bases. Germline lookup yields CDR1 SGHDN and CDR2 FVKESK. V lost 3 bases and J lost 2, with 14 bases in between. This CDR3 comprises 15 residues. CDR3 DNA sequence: TGTGCCAGCAGCCAGGGCGGGACAGTCCCCTACGAGCAGTACTTC. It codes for CASSQGGTVPYEQYF.

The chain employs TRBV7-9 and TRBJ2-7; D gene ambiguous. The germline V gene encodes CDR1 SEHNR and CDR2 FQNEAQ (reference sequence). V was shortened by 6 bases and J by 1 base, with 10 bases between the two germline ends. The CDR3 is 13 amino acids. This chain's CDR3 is CASRATNSYEQYF. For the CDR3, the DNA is TGTGCCAGCAGAGCGACAAATTCCTACGAGCAGTACTTC.